Listed here are 25 T cell receptor beta chains from one sample, sequenced in a study of blood T cells in healthy people across ages. A second PCR of about 7 to 12 cycles used a sample-barcoded 5' primer and a J-beta primer mix. TCRdb fed the 5' RACE reads into MiXCR, producing one record per CDR3 protein. The table includes just over 800,000 distinct CDR3 sequences, around 68% detected once. The sample taken for sequencing was blood. All receptors come from a man aged 25-45 years in good health.

The rearrangement links TRBV9 to TRBJ2-3; perhaps TRBD2 as D (7 bases). V lost 0 bases to trimming and J lost 4 bases, with 15 bases between them. This CDR3 has 16 amino acids. The germline V gene has CDR1 SGDLS and CDR2 YYNGEE. The chain's CDR3 is CASSVARGGRADTQYF. CDR3 coding DNA: TGTGCCAGCAGCGTAGCTAGGGGGGGGCGGGCAGATACGCAGTATTTT.

The chain is built from TRBV27 and TRBJ2-7, with D unresolved. The DNA end favors TRBJ2-5, so the J call may be wrong. Germline CDR1 MNHEY, CDR2 SMNVEV (reference sequence). The CDR3 is 15 amino acids. The CDR3 coding sequence is TGTGCCAGCAGTCCAATCGGACGGAATCAAGAGACCCAGTACTTC. This gives the protein CASSPIGRNQETQYF.

CDR3 residues: CASSPRDPPLADTQYF. DNA for the CDR3: TGTGCCAGCAGCCCCCGGGACCCACCGTTGGCAGATACGCAGTATTTT. The rearrangement uses TRBV3-1 and TRBJ2-3; D may match TRBD1 or TRBD2 (5 bases each). This CDR3 has 16 amino acids. The V gene's germline CDR1 is LGHDT and CDR2 YNNKEL (reference sequence). Trimming left V 4 bases short and J 4 bases short, with 18 bases between.

The rearrangement joins TRBV12-3 or TRBV12-4 to TRBJ1-2, with no clear D. Trimming removed 7 bases at V and 4 bases at J, with 13 bases between. The CDR3 is 13 residues long. Here the CDR3 DNA reads TGTGCCAGCACCATGAGTCCGGGCTATGGCTACACCTTC. Protein sequence: CASTMSPGYGYTF.

V is TRBV10-3 and J is TRBJ1-2; TRBD1 matches at 11 bases. V trimming: 2 bases; J trimming: 8 bases; junction bases outside the gene matches: 7. Germline V gene lookup returns CDR1 ENHRY and CDR2 SYGVKD. The length of the CDR3 is 15 residues. This CDR3 is CAISEPPGQGEGYTF. The CDR3 nucleotides read TGTGCCATCAGTGAGCCTCCGGGACAGGGGGAGGGCTACACCTTC.

As DNA, the CDR3 is TGTGCCATCAGTTCGGGGACAGGGCCTAATCAGCCCCAGCATTTT. The encoded protein is CAISSGTGPNQPQHF. The chain links TRBV10-3 to TRBJ1-5; TRBD1 agrees at 9 bases. The length of the CDR3 is 15 residues. Germline values: CDR1 ENHRY, CDR2 SYGVKD. Trimming cost V 5 bases and J 4 bases; bases outside gene matches: 6.

CDR3 in DNA: TGCAGTGCTAGAGATGGCCAGGACCCTGAAGAGACCCAGTACTTC. Encoded protein: CSARDGQDPEETQYF. This chain links TRBV20-1 with TRBJ2-5; no firm D call. The germline CDR1 and CDR2 sequences are DFQATT and SNEGSKA (reference sequence). V was pared by 0 bases and J by 3 bases, with 14 bases between. The CDR3 totals 15 residues.

This clonotype appeared a few times. The chain carries TRBV3-1 and TRBJ2-3; 9 positions agree with TRBD2. CDR1 and CDR2 (germline): LGHDT, YNNKEL (reference sequence). CDR3 length equals 18 residues. Trimming cost V 1 base and J 2 bases; bases outside gene matches: 10. The CDR3 here is CASSQVLSSGGPTDTQYF. The CDR3 region has the DNA TGTGCCAGCAGCCAAGTTCTCTCGAGCGGGGGGCCCACAGATACGCAGTATTTT.

This clonotype came up a few times. This sequence joins TRBV7-9 and TRBJ2-2, with 8 bases that match TRBD1. This CDR3 has 15 amino acids. In germline, CDR1 is SEHNR, CDR2 FQNEAQ (reference sequence). The V gene end was trimmed by 4 bases and the J gene end by 4 bases; junction bases not matched to a gene: 5. The CDR3, as DNA: TGTGCCAGCAGCTGGACAGGGAAGTTCACCGGGGAGCTGTTTTTT. Its translation: CASSWTGKFTGELFF.

This clonotype was seen only once. The CDR3 DNA reads as TGTGCCAGCAGCCAAGCCGCGAAGGGGGGGCATGGCTACACCTTC. This translates into CASSQAAKGGHGYTF. The rearrangement joins TRBV3-1 to TRBJ1-2, with D tentatively TRBD1 (6 bases). The germline gives CDR1 LGHDT, CDR2 YNNKEL (reference sequence). The CDR3 covers 15 residues. V was shortened by 1 base and J by 6 bases, with 15 bases between the two germline ends.

The chain uses TRBV18 and TRBJ2-5; D unresolved. Germline V gene sequence: CDR1 KGHSH, CDR2 LQKENI. The CDR3 is made up of 17 amino acids. The V end lost 6 bases, the J end lost 0 bases, and 20 bases lay between the germline ends. The CDR3, as DNA: TGTGCCAGCTCGCCCCAGTACATCAGGACGTACCAAGAGACCCAGTACTTC. Amino acids: CASSPQYIRTYQETQYF. Full variable domain (outside the CDR3, taken from reference TRBV18 and TRBJ2-5): NAGVMQNPRHLVRRRGQEARLRCSPMKGHSHVYWYRQLPEEGLKFMVYLQKENIIDESGMPKERFSAEFPKEGPSILRIQQVVRGDSAAYFCASSPQYIRTYQETQYFGPGTRLLVL.

CDR3 sequence (DNA): TGCGCCAGCAGCTTTAATCCGGGTAGGCCAAACTATGGCTACACCTTC. Protein sequence: CASSFNPGRPNYGYTF. The genes are TRBV5-1 and TRBJ1-2; no firm D call. V lost 2 bases and J lost 2, with 16 bases in between. Looked up from germline, CDR1 is SGHRS and CDR2 is YFSETQ. This CDR3 spans 16 amino acids.

The CDR3 region has the DNA TGTGCCAGCAGTTACTCGTTGAGGGGCACAGATACGCAGTATTTT. This codes for CASSYSLRGTDTQYF. The rearrangement uses TRBV6-5 and TRBJ2-3; TRBD2 might be the D (5 bases). CDR1 is MNHEY and CDR2 is SVGAGI in the germline V gene. With 0 bases removed from V and 1 base from J, the gap between germline ends came to 8 bases. This CDR3 is 15 amino acids long.

This chain joins TRBV6-6 and TRBJ1-3; D is ambiguous. The germline gives CDR1 MNHNY, CDR2 SVGAGI (reference sequence). The CDR3 totals 13 residues. The V gene lost 7 bases and the J gene lost 1 base, with 8 bases spanning the gap. The CDR3 loop is CASTEVSGNTIYF. DNA for the CDR3: TGTGCCAGCACAGAGGTTTCTGGAAACACCATATATTTT.

The rearrangement uses TRBV20-1 and TRBJ1-2, with TRBD1 identical over 8 bases. The ends lost 1 base at V and 8 bases at J; junction bases unmatched: 9. Germline V gene data show CDR1 as DFQATT and CDR2 as SNEGSKA (reference sequence). There are 14 residues in the CDR3. CDR3 in amino acids: CSARVLDRAGGYTF. The CDR3 DNA sequence: TGCAGTGCTAGAGTTTTGGACAGGGCGGGCGGCTACACCTTC.

The V gene is TRBV12-3 or TRBV12-4, the J gene TRBJ2-3, with D maybe TRBD1 (8 bases). CDR3 length: 19 amino acids. Trimming stripped 3 bases from V and 4 bases from J, with 26 bases between. In DNA form, the CDR3 reads TGTGCCAGCAGTTTGGAGAGGCAGGGGGCGGGGCTAGCGGCAGATACGCAGTATTTT. This sequence encodes CASSLERQGAGLAADTQYF.

The CDR3 region is CASSLDVDQETQYF. DNA for the CDR3: TGCGCCAGCAGCTTGGATGTAGACCAAGAGACCCAGTACTTC. The chain links TRBV5-1 to TRBJ2-5; unclear D gene. The CDR3 loop spans 14 amino acids. The V end lost 0 bases, the J end lost 0 bases, and 6 bases lay between the germline ends. Germline V lookup: CDR1 SGHRS, CDR2 YFSETQ.

V usage is TRBV4-3 and J usage is TRBJ2-7; TRBD2 matches 7 bases. The CDR3 length is 16 residues. Unmatched junction bases numbered 12, after V lost 5 bases and J lost 2 bases. Germline-derived CDR1 and CDR2 are LGHNA and YSLEER. The DNA of the CDR3 is TGCGCCAGCAGCGGAGAGGTGGTCCTAGCGGCCTACGAGCAGTACTTC. It encodes CASSGEVVLAAYEQYF.

Comments on this clonotype: Mismatch with germline at one junction end may stem from a read error. J is TRBJ2-2 and V is TRBV6-1; D remains ambiguous. Germline V gives CDR1 MNHNS, CDR2 SASEGT. The CDR3 runs to 12 residues. Here the CDR3 reads CASSVYGGELFF. For the CDR3, the DNA is TGCGCCAGCAGTGTTTACGGCGGGGAGCTGTTTTTT.

This clonotype was seen only once. J is TRBJ2-7 and V is TRBV7-3; 8 nucleotides line up with TRBD2. V lost 4 bases and J lost 3; bases outside the gene matches: 5. The germline V gene has CDR1 SGHTA and CDR2 FQGTGA. The CDR3 runs 14 residues. The CDR3 spells CASSYAAGDYEQYF. The CDR3 nucleotides are TGTGCCAGCAGCTATGCAGCGGGGGACTACGAGCAGTACTTC.

This clonotype was picked up a small number of times. The chain has TRBV7-2 and TRBJ2-5, with 10 bases lining up with TRBD1. The CDR3 has 15 amino acids. Trimming cost V 5 bases and J 1 base; bases outside gene matches: 4. Germline V gives CDR1 SGHTA, CDR2 FQGNSA. The CDR3 nucleotides are TGTGCCAGCAGCCAGGACAGGGGGAGCCAAGAGACCCAGTACTTC. Residues: CASSQDRGSQETQYF.

This clonotype has only one observation. As DNA, the CDR3 is TGTGCCGGGAGGGGGCAGCCCCAGCATTTT. Translation: CAGRGQPQHF. The V and J genes are TRBV10-3 and TRBJ1-5; a possible D gene is TRBD1 (6 bases). V gave up 11 bases and J gave up 7 bases, with 9 bases separating them. Germline V lookup: CDR1 ENHRY, CDR2 SYGVKD. The CDR3 loop spans 10 amino acids.

This chain uses TRBV10-3 with TRBJ2-4; 8 positions match TRBD2. The J call may be in error: the DNA end matches TRBJ2-7 better. Germline-derived CDR1 and CDR2 are ENHRY and SYGVKD. This CDR3 has 16 amino acids. The CDR3 spells CAISESGRGATYEQYF. Written as DNA, the CDR3 is TGTGCCATCAGTGAGTCGGGGCGGGGGGCAACCTACGAGCAGTACTTC.

This clonotype occurred once. V and J are TRBV7-2 and TRBJ2-2, with D hard to call. This CDR3 has 16 residues. V was shortened by 1 base and J by 3 bases, with 12 bases between the two germline ends. CDR1 and CDR2 (germline): SGHTA, FQGNSA. The CDR3 loop reads CASSLDQGGYTGELFF. For the CDR3, the DNA is TGTGCCAGCAGCTTAGATCAAGGCGGCTACACCGGGGAGCTGTTTTTT.

The chain couples TRBV7-6 to TRBJ2-5; 7 bases are shared with TRBD1. CDR3 length: 12 residues. V dropped 2 bases and J dropped 11; count of bases not matched to a gene: 5. Per germline, CDR1 SGHVS and CDR2 FNYEAQ. The DNA of the CDR3 is TGTGCCAGCAGCTTAAGGGGGCAGGAGCAGTACTTC. Protein product: CASSLRGQEQYF.